This T cell receptor (beta chain) was profiled in a study of blood T cells in healthy people across ages (dated by TCRdb to between 2014 and 2017). With respect to the entire study: In model experiments, template switching captured roughly one uniquely barcoded TCR beta cDNA molecule for every two T cells. For two donors (one aged 18 to 30 and one aged 80 or older), the study analyzed two additional independent replicas of 1 million unique cDNA reads from the same blood draw. Four age groups were formed from the donors: young (average approximately 15 years), middle-aged (around 40), aged (about 62) and long-lived (about 80). Age-related changes in TCR beta repertoire diversity were measured in the study by deep sequencing normalized with unique cDNA molecular identifiers. To avoid experimental bias, donors of different ages were randomly spread across the sequencing lanes.

Donors were under 40 systemically healthy Caucasian individuals from Russia aged roughly 6 to 90 years. Approximately 9.3 milliliters of peripheral blood were drawn from each donor into EDTA-treated Vacutainer tubes. Ficoll-Paque density-gradient centrifugation was used to isolate PBMCs, with at least 6.5 million per sample. Total RNA was extracted from PBMCs with Trizol reagent, with at least 6 micrograms obtained per sample. For every donor, an aliquot of PBMCs went through flow cytometry to measure the percentages of naive CD45RAhigh/CD27high T cells. Libraries came from 5' RACE. A second PCR of about 6 to 11 cycles was run with a J-beta primer mix and a sample-barcoded 5' primer. A template-switch 5' adaptor carrying 12 random nucleotides introduced a unique molecular identifier onto each TCR beta cDNA molecule. Each sample yielded at least 2.5 million CDR3-containing paired-end reads. First-strand cDNA was synthesized from all RNA with the Mint cDNA synthesis kit, primed by a TRBC-specific oligonucleotide. Following uracil-DNA glycosylase treatment, all cDNA underwent a first 18-cycle PCR with the universal primers M1SS and BC2_uni_R. Per the original workflow: Each sample was normalized by randomly selecting 1 million high-quality reads, each carrying a distinct molecular identifier. Instead of being binned into consensus sequences, reads that shared molecular identifiers were thrown out. MiTCR, set to a Q25 quality threshold and the strictest error-elimination algorithm, was used for CDR3 identification, clonotype clustering and error correction. Lower-bound total TCR beta diversity was estimated with a nonparametric unseen species model using Euler transformation. Clones were called with MiXCR by TCRdb after fastp trimmed the public reads at Q25, and only in-frame beta chains were retained. Entries that share a CDR3 protein sequence are merged under the most common genes and DNA. It is TCRdb's table, rather than the study itself, that gives the V and J calls and clone size. Here the sample has some 1.8 million distinct CDR3 sequences; 39% occur a single time. The ten largest make up about 21% of the sample.

In this sample, this clonotype turned up once. What this receptor recognizes is not known. It has no much larger one-base neighbor in the sample; base qualities were not kept. The germline V gene yields MNHEY for CDR1 and SVGEGT for CDR2. CDR3 length: 15 amino acids, cysteine to phenylalanine. Only CDR3 DNA is held: 45 bases, read in frame from base 1. Overall study results and their limits: A strong correlation was found between observed TCR beta diversity and the percentage of naive T cells measured by flow cytometry. Observed TCR beta diversity per million T cells fell roughly linearly with age, and a significant reduction was already apparent by age about 43. Estimates of total diversity based on one million sequenced T cells were considered lower bounds and underestimates. Compared with the aged group, more naive CD4+ T cells, fewer expanded clones and increased TCR diversity were shown by the long-lived group, suggesting age selection. Conclusive comparison of naive and antigen-experienced compartments was prevented by the profiling of bulk unsorted PBMCs. Because the CMV infection status of the donors was unknown, age-related changes in expanded clonotypes may potentially have been confounded.

This receptor was taken from a human donor in good health. The chain couples TRBV6-2 or TRBV6-3 to TRBJ2-1, with 10 bases matching TRBD2. The closer fit of TRBJ2-7 to the DNA end suggests the J call may be wrong. Sequencing used blood. The DNA is TGTGCCAGCGGGAGACCGAGCGGGGGGGGAAATGAGCAGTACTTC. This sequence encodes CASGRPSGGGNEQYF.